The 13 T cell receptor beta chains below all came from one sample that was sequenced in a study of beta chain features in type 1 diabetes. The authors reverse transcribed all of the isolated RNA, so sequencing captured expressed TCRB transcripts. Data came from immunoSEQ multiplex PCR; TCRdb stores just in-frame clones and leaves some out. Among some 400,000 clones listed, more than 12% were seen once. Sequenced material: naive CD4+ T cells from blood. All receptors come from a woman aged 18-29 years in good health.

This clone has just a few counts. CDR3 sequence reads: CASGLTRTSGRSDEQFF. CDR3 nucleotides: TGTGCTAGTGGTTTGACCCGGACTAGCGGGAGGTCGGATGAGCAGTTCTTC. The rearrangement uses TRBV12-5 and TRBJ2-1; 14 nucleotides match TRBD2. CDR1 and CDR2 from the germline V gene are LGHNT and FRNRAP. The CDR3 has 17 amino acids. The trim removed 2 bases at V and 8 bases at J, leaving 8 bases unmatched.

The genes are TRBV5-1 and TRBJ2-3, with 9 bases that match TRBD2. Germline V gives CDR1 SGHRS, CDR2 YFSETQ. The junction had 3 bases not matched to a gene; V was cut back by 1 base and J by 0 bases. This CDR3 region has 16 residues. The CDR3 sequence: CASSLKSGGSTDTQYF. The CDR3 DNA reads TGCGCCAGCAGCTTGAAAAGCGGGGGGAGCACAGATACGCAGTATTTT.

This clone was counted a few times. The rearrangement links TRBV23-1 to TRBJ1-2, with no clear D. TRBV23-1 is placed among ORFs of uncertain function. This CDR3 has 16 amino acids. Trimming left V 0 bases short and J 3 bases short, with 14 bases between. CDR3 region: CASSQSRHEIYYGYTF. The CDR3 DNA reads as TGCGCCAGCAGTCAATCACGACATGAGATTTACTATGGCTACACCTTC.

The chain has TRBV20-1 and TRBJ2-5; D is unclear. Germline CDR1 DFQATT, CDR2 SNEGSKA (reference sequence). The CDR3 contains 11 residues. The germline V and J ends were trimmed by 2 bases and 5 bases, with 6 bases remaining between them. The DNA for the CDR3 is TGCAGTGCTAGACGGGTCGAGACCCAGTACTTC. Its translation: CSARRVETQYF.

This clone has more than one count but fewer than ten. This rearrangement joins TRBV6-5 to TRBJ2-7; 7 bases are a match to TRBD1. The germline CDR1 and CDR2 sequences are MNHEY and SVGAGI. The CDR3 sequence is 16 residues long. Germline trimming cut 0 bases from V and 4 bases from J; bases unmatched to any gene: 9. CDR3 protein: CASSYSFGTAVYEQYF. In DNA, the CDR3 is TGTGCCAGCAGTTACTCGTTCGGGACAGCGGTATACGAGCAGTACTTC.

The chain employs TRBV5-4 and TRBJ2-5; D remains unclear. The CDR3 is made up of 14 amino acids. Trimming left V 2 bases short and J 0 bases short, with 8 bases between. CDR1 SGHNT and CDR2 YYREEE come from the germline V gene (reference sequence). As DNA, the CDR3 is TGTGCCAGCAGCTTTTCCTTGTACCAAGAGACCCAGTACTTC. It encodes CASSFSLYQETQYF.

This clone has more than one count but fewer than ten. The chain combines TRBV29-1 with TRBJ2-3; 14 positions match TRBD2. The CDR3 is 18 amino acids. CDR1 is SQVTM and CDR2 is ANQGSEA in the germline V gene. Trimming removed 0 bases from V and 2 bases from J; junction bases left unmatched: 7. In nucleotides, the CDR3 is TGCAGCGTTGAAGATAGACTAGCGGGAGGGGGAATCACAGATACGCAGTATTTT. Translated: CSVEDRLAGGGITDTQYF.

The chain combines TRBV5-4 with TRBJ1-2, with D possibly being TRBD1 (5 bases). Germline lookup yields CDR1 SGHNT and CDR2 YYREEE (reference sequence). V was shortened by 7 bases and J by 1 base, with 17 bases between the two germline ends. CDR3 length: 15 amino acids. CDR3 sequence (DNA): TGTGCCAGCCTACCGGGGGGGGGTTTTAACTATGGCTACACCTTC. Translating gives CASLPGGGFNYGYTF.

This clone was recorded a few times. The chain couples TRBV9 to TRBJ2-1; 9 nucleotides align to TRBD2. There are 15 residues in the CDR3. The ends lost 2 bases at V and 8 bases at J; junction bases unmatched: 8. The germline CDR1 and CDR2 sequences are SGDLS and YYNGEE. The CDR3 DNA follows: TGTGCCAGCAGCGTCACTAGCGGGTTATTAGATGAGCAGTTCTTC. It yields the protein CASSVTSGLLDEQFF. The full variable domain, with the rest looked up from reference TRBV9 and TRBJ2-1, is DSGVTQTPKHLITATGQRVTLRCSPRSGDLSVYWYQQSLDQGLQFLIQYYNGEERAKGNILERFSAQQFPDLHSELNLSSLELGDSALYFCASSVTSGLLDEQFFGPGTRLTVL.

The rearrangement uses TRBV7-2 and TRBJ1-2; 7 bases agree with TRBD1. V shed 4 bases and J 8 bases; nucleotides not matched to a gene: 16. The CDR3 runs 16 residues. CDR1 and CDR2 (germline): SGHTA, FQGNSA. CDR3 bases: TGTGCCAGCAGCTCTTACATAATCCGACAGGGCCGGGGCTACACCTTC. As protein: CASSSYIIRQGRGYTF. Full variable domain (remainder filled in from reference TRBV7-2 and TRBJ1-2): GAGVSQSPSNKVTEKGKDVELRCDPISGHTALYWYRQSLGQGLEFLIYFQGNSAPDKSGLPSDRFSAERTGGSVSTLTIQRTQQEDSAVYLCASSSYIIRQGRGYTFGSGTRLTVV.

This clone has more than one count but fewer than ten. This chain uses TRBV4-2 with TRBJ1-4; no clear D gene. Trimming left V 4 bases short and J 14 bases short, with 11 bases between. The CDR3 has 11 amino acids. Germline CDR1 LGHNA, CDR2 YNFKEQ. The CDR3 protein is CASSLAERLFF. CDR3 DNA: TGTGCCAGCAGCCTAGCGGAGCGGCTGTTTTTT.

This rearrangement joins TRBV11-2 to TRBJ2-7, with 7 bases aligning to TRBD2. The CDR3 has 15 residues. V lost 5 bases, J lost 3 bases, and 10 bases stayed unmatched. Germline CDR1 reads SGHAT; CDR2 reads FQNNGV. Here the CDR3 reads CASSVSGTAYYEQYF. In nucleotides, the CDR3 is TGTGCCAGCAGCGTCAGCGGGACTGCGTACTACGAGCAGTACTTC.

The chain combines TRBV19 with TRBJ2-7; D is undetermined. Germline V gene lookup returns CDR1 LNHDA and CDR2 SQIVND (reference sequence). This CDR3 has 13 residues. Trimming took 0 bases from V and 2 from J, leaving 5 bases between them. This CDR3 reads CASSIEHPYEQYF. CDR3 coding DNA: TGTGCCAGTAGTATAGAACATCCCTACGAGCAGTACTTC.